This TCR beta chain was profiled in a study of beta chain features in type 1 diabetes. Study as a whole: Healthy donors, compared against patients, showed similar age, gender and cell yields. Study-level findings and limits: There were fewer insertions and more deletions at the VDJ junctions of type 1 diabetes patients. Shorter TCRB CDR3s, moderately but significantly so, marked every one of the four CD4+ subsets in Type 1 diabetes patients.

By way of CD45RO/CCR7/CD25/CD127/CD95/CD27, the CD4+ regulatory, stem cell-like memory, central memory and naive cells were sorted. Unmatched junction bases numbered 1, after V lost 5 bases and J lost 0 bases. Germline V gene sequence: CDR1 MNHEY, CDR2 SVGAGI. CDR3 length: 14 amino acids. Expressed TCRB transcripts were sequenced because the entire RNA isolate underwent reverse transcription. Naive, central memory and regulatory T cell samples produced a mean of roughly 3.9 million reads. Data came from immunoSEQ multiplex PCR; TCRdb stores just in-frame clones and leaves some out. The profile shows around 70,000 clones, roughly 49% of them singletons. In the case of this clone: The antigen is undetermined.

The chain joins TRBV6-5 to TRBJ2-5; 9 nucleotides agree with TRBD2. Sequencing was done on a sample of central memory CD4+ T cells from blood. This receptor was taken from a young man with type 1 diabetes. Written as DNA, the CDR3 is TGTGCCAGCAGTGGACTAGCGTACCAAGAGACCCAGTACTTC. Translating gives CASSGLAYQETQYF.